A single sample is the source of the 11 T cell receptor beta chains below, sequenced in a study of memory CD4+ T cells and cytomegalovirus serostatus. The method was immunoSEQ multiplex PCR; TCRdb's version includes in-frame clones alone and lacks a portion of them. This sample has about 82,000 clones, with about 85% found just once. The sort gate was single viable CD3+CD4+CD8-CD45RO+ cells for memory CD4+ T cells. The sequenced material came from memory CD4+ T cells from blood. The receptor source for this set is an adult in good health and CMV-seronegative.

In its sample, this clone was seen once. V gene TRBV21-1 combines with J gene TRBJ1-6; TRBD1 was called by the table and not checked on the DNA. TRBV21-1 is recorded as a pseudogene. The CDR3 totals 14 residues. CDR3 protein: CASSRDRDNSPLHF. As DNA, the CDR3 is TGTGCCAGCAGCCGGGACAGAGATAATTCACCCCTCCACTTT.

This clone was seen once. CDR3 loop: CASSRGTSGGSDTQYF. The CDR3 region has the DNA TGTGCCAGCTCGCGAGGGACTAGCGGGGGGTCAGATACGCAGTATTTT. V gene TRBV18 combines with J gene TRBJ2-3, with TRBD2 identical over 15 bases. V gave up 6 bases and J gave up 4 bases; unmatched junction bases: 5. The germline V gene has CDR1 KGHSH and CDR2 LQKENI. This CDR3 contains 16 residues. The full variable domain, completed using reference TRBV18 and TRBJ2-3, is NAGVMQNPRHLVRRRGQEARLRCSPMKGHSHVYWYRQLPEEGLKFMVYLQKENIIDESGMPKERFSAEFPKEGPSILRIQQVVRGDSAAYFCASSRGTSGGSDTQYFGPGTRLTVL.

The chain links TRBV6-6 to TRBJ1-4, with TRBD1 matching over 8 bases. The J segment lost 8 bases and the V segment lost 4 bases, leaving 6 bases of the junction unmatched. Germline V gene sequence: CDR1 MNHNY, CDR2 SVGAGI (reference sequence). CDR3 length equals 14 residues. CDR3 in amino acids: CASSFGDRGEKLFF. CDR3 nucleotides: TGTGCCAGCAGTTTCGGTGACAGGGGAGAAAAACTGTTTTTT.

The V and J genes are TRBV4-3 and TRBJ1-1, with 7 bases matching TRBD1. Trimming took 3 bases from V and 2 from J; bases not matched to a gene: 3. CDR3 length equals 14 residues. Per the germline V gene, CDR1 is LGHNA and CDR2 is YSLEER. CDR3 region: CASSHDRANTEAFF. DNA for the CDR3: TGCGCCAGCAGCCATGACAGGGCTAACACTGAAGCTTTCTTT.

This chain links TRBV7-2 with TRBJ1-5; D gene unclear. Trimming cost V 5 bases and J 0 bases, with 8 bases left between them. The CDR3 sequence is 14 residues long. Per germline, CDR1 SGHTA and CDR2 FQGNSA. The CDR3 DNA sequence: TGTGCCAGCAGCGCCCAAAGTAGCAATCAGCCCCAGCATTTT. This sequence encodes CASSAQSSNQPQHF.

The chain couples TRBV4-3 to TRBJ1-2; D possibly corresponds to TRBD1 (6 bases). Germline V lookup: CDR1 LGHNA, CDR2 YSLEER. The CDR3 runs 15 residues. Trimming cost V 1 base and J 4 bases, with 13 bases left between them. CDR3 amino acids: CASSQAFPQGYGYTF. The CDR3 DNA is TGCGCCAGCAGCCAAGCTTTCCCACAGGGCTATGGCTACACCTTC.

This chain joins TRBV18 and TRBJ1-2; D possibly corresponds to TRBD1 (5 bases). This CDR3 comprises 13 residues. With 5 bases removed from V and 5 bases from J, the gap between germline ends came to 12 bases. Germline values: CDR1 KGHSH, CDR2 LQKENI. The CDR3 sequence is CASSSDGQYGYTF. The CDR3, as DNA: TGTGCCAGCTCATCGGACGGACAATATGGCTACACCTTC. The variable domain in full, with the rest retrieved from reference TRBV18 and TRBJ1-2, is NAGVMQNPRHLVRRRGQEARLRCSPMKGHSHVYWYRQLPEEGLKFMVYLQKENIIDESGMPKERFSAEFPKEGPSILRIQQVVRGDSAAYFCASSSDGQYGYTFGSGTRLTVV.

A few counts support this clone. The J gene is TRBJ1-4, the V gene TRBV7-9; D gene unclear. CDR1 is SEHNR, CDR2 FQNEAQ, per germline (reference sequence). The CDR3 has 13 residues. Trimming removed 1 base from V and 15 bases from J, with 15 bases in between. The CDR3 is CASSLGRADPVFF. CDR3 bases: TGTGCCAGCAGCTTAGGGAGGGCGGACCCTGTGTTTTTT.

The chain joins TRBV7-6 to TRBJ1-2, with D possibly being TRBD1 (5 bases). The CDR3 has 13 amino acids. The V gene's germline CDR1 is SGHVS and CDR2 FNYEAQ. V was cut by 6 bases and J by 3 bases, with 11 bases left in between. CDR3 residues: CASSMTAYYGYTF. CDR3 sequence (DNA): TGTGCCAGCAGTATGACAGCGTACTATGGCTACACCTTC.

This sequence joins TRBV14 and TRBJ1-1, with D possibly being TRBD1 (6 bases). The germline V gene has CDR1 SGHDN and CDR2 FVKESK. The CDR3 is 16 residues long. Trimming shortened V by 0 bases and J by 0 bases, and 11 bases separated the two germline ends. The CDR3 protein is CASSQDLGHLNTEAFF. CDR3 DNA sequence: TGTGCCAGCAGCCAAGATCTGGGACATTTGAACACTGAAGCTTTCTTT.

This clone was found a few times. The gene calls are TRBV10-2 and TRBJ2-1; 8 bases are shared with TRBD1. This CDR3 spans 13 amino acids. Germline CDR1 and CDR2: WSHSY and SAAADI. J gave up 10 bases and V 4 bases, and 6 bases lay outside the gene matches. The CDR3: CASSVRGLGEQFF. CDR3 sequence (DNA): TGCGCCAGCAGTGTCAGGGGGCTGGGAGAGCAGTTCTTC.